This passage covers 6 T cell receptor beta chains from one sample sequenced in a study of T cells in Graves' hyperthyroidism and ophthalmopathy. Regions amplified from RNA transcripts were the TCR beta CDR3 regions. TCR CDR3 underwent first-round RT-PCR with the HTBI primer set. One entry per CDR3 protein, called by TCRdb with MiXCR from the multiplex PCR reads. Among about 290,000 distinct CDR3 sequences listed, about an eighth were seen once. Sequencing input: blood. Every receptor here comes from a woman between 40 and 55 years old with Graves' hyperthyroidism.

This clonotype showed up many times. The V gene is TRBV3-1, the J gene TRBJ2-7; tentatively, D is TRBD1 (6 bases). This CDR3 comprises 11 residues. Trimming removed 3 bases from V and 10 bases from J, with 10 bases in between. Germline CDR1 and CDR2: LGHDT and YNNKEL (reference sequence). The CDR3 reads CASSQGAGQYF. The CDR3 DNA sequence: TGTGCCAGCAGCCAGGGGGCAGGACAGTACTTC.

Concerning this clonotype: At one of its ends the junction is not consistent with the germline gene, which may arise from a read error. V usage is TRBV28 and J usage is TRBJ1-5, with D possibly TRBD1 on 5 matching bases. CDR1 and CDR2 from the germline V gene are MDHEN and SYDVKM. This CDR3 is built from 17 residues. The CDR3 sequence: CVSSPSRDPWSNQPQHF. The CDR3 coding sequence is TGTGTCAGCAGCCCGTCACGGGACCCTTGGAGCAATCAGCCCCAGCATTTT.

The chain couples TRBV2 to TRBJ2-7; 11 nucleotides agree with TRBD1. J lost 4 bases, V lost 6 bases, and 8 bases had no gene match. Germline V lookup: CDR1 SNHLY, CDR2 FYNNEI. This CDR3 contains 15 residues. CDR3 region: CASRAPGQGGYEQYF. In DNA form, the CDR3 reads TGTGCCAGCAGGGCACCGGGACAGGGGGGGTACGAGCAGTACTTC.

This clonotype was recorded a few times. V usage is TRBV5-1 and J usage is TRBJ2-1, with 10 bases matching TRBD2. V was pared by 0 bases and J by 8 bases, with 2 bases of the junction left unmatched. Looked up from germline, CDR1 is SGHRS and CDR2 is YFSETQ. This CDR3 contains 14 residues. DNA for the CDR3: TGCGCCAGCAGCTTGGCAACTAGCGGGGATGAGCAGTTCTTC. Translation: CASSLATSGDEQFF.

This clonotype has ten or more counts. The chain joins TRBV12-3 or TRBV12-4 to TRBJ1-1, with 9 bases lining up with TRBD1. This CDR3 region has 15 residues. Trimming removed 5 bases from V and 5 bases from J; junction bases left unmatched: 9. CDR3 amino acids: CASSAGTGRGTEAFF. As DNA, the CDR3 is TGTGCCAGCAGTGCCGGGACAGGGCGGGGAACTGAAGCTTTCTTT.

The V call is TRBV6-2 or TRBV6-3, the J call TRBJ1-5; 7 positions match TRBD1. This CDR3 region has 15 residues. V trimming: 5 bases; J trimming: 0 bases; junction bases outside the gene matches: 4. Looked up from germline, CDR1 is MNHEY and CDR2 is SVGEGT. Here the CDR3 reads CASSRDSYSNQPQHF. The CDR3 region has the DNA TGTGCCAGCAGTCGGGACAGTTATAGCAATCAGCCCCAGCATTTT.